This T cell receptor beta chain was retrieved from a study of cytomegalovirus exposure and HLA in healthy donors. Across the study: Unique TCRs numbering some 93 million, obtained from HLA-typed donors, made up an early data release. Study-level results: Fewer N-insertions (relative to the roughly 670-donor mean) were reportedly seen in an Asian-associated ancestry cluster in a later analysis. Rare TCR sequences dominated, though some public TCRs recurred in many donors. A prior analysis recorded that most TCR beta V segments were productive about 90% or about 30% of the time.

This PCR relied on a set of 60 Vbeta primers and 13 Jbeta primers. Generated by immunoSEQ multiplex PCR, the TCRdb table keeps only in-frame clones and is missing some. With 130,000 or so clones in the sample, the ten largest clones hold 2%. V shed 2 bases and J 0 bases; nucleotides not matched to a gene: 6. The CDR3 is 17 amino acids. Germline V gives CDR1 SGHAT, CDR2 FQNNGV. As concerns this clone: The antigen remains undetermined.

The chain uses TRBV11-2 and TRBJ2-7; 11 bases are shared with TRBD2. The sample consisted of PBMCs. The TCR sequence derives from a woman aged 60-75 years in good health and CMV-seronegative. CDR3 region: CASSLSSGGSSSYEQYF. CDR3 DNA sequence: TGTGCCAGCAGCTTATCTAGCGGGGGGTCCAGCTCCTACGAGCAGTACTTC. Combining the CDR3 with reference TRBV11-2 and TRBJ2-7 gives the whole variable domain EAGVAQSPRYKIIEKRQSVAFWCNPISGHATLYWYQQILGQGPKLLIQFQNNGVVDDSQLPKDRFSAERLKGVDSTLKIQPAKLEDSAVYLCASSLSSGGSSSYEQYFGPGTRLTVT.